This TCR beta chain was sequenced for a study of human T cells and chemical hapten exposure. Unfractionated whole blood served as the source for total RNA extraction. Within the library, unique molecular identifiers were attached to each individual cDNA molecule. TCRdb reprocessed the reads via MiXCR and lists one record per CDR3 protein. Among 2,500 to 4,000 distinct CDR3 sequences listed, approximately 45% were seen once. V lost 1 base and J 8 bases, leaving 15 bases between the germline ends. The CDR3 sequence is 15 residues long. CDR1 and CDR2 (germline): SGHTA, FQGNSA. The rearrangement joins TRBV7-2 to TRBJ2-1, with D perhaps assigned TRBD1 or TRBD2 (5 bases each). This receptor was obtained from a human donor who had alopecia or was a healthy volunteer (not recorded which). Some clones in this sample may be carry-over from other donors' samples. This table probably holds off-target reads from a library built for another chain. What was sequenced was whole blood. CDR3 sequence reads: CASSLVGAGWYEQFF. The CDR3 nucleotides read TGTGCCAGCAGCTTAGTCGGGGCGGGTTGGTATGAGCAGTTCTTC.